This T cell receptor (beta chain) was recorded in a study of CD8 T cells in ankylosing spondylitis. This clonotype was counted a few times. Germline loops: CDR1 MDHEN, CDR2 SYDVKM. The CDR3 is made up of 14 amino acids. Trimming took 6 bases from V and 7 from J; bases not matched to a gene: 8. TCRdb processed the 5' RACE reads anew with MiXCR; each CDR3 protein has one entry. The profile covers 30,000 to 45,000 distinct CDR3 sequences, with 16% appearing a single time and over 45% taken by the ten largest. The J gene is TRBJ2-1, the V gene TRBV28; TRBD1 matches at 8 bases. Input material: blood. The TCR comes from a male donor with ankylosing spondylitis or in good health (not recorded which). CDR3 region: CASSLPGGVNEQFF. The CDR3 region has the DNA TGTGCCAGCAGCCTCCCAGGGGGCGTGAATGAGCAGTTCTTC.